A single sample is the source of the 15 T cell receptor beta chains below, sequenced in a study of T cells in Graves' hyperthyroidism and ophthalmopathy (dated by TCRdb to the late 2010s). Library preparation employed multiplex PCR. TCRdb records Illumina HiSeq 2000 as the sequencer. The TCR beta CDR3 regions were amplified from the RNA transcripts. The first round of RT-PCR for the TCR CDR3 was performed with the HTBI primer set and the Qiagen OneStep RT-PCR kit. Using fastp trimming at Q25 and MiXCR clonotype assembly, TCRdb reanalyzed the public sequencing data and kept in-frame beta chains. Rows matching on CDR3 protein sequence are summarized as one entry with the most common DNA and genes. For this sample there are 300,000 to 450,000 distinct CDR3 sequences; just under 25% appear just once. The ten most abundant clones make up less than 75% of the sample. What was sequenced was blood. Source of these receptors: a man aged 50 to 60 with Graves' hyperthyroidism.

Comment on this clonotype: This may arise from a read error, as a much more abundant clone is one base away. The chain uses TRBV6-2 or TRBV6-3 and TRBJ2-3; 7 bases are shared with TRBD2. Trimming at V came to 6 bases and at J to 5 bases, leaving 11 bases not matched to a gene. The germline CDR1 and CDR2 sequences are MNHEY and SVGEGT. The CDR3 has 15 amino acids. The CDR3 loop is CASREVGGSVDTQYF. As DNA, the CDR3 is TGTGCCAGCAGAGAGGTGGGAGGGTCGGTAGATACGCAGTATTTT.

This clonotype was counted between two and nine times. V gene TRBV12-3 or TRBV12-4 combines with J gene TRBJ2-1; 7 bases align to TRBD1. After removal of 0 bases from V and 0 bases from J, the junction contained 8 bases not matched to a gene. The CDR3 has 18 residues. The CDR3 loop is CASSLAGTDLGSYNEQFF. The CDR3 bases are TGTGCCAGCAGTTTAGCTGGGACAGACCTCGGCTCCTACAATGAGCAGTTCTTC.

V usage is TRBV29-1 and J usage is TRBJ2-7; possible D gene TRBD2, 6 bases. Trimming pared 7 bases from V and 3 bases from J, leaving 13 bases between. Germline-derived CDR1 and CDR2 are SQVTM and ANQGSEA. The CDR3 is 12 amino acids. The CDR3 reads CSATGENYEQYF. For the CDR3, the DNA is TGCAGCGCCACGGGGGAGAACTACGAGCAGTACTTC.

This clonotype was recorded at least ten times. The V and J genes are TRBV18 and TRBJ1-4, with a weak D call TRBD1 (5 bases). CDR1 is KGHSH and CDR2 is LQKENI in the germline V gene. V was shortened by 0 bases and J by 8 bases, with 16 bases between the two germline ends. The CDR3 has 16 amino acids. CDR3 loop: CASSPPGLGQEEKLFF. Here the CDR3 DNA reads TGTGCCAGCTCACCACCGGGACTGGGGCAGGAAGAAAAACTGTTTTTT.

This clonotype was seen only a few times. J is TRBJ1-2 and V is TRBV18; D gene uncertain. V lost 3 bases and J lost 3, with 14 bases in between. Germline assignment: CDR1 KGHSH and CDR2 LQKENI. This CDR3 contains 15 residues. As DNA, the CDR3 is TGTGCCAGCTCACCCACTTCCACGAGAGACTATGGCTACACCTTC. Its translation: CASSPTSTRDYGYTF.

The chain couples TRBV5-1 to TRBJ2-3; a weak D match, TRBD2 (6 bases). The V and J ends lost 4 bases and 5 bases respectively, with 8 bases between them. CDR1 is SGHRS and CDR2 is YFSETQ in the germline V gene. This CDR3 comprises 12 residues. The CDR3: CASSAAGDTQYF. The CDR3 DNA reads TGCGCCAGCAGCGCAGCGGGAGATACGCAGTATTTT. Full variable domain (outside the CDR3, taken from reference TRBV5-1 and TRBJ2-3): KAGVTQTPRYLIKTRGQQVTLSCSPISGHRSVSWYQQTPGQGLQFLFEYFSETQRNKGNFPGRFSGRQFSNSRSEMNVSTLELGDSALYLCASSAAGDTQYFGPGTRLTVL.

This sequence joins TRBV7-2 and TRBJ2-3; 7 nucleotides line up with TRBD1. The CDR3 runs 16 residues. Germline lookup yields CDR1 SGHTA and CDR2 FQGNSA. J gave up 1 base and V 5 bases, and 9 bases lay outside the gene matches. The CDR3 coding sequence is TGTGCCAGCAGCCCGACAGGGAAGGGGGGCACAGATACGCAGTATTTT. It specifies CASSPTGKGGTDTQYF.

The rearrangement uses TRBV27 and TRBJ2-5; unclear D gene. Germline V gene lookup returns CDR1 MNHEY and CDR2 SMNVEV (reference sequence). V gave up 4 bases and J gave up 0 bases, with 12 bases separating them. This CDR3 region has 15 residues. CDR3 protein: CASSSEETHQETQYF. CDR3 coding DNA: TGTGCCAGCAGTTCAGAGGAGACCCACCAAGAGACCCAGTACTTC.

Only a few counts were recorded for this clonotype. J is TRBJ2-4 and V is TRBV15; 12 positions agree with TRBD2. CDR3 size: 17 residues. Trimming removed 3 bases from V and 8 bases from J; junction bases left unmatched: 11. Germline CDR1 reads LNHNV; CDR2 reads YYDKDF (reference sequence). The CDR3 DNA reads TGTGCCACCAGCAGGGATCTAGCGGGAGGGCCGGAGGACATTCAGTACTTC. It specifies CATSRDLAGGPEDIQYF.

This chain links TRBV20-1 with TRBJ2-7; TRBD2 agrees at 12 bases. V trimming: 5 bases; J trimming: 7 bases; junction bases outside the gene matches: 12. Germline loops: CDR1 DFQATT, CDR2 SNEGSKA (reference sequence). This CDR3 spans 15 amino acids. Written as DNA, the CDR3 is TGCAGTGCTGGTGGTTACCTAGCGGGAGGGAGGGAGCAGTACTTC. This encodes CSAGGYLAGGREQYF.

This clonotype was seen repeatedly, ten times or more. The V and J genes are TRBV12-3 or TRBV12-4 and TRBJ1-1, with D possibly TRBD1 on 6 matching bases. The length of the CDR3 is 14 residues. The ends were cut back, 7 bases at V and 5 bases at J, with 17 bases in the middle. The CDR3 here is CASTHEGGPTEAFF. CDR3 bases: TGTGCCAGCACCCACGAAGGGGGGCCTACTGAAGCTTTCTTT.

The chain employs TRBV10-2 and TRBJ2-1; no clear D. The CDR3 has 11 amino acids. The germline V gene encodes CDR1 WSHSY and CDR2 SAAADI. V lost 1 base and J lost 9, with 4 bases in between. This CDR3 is CASSEYFEQFF. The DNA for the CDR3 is TGCGCCAGCAGTGAGTACTTTGAGCAGTTCTTC.

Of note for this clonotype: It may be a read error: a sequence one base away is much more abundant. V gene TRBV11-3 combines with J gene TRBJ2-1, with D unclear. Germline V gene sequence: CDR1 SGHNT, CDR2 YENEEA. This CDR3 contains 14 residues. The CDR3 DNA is TGTGCCAGCAGCTTCAAGGGAAACGGCGATGAGCAGTCCTTC. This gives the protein CASSFKGNGDEQSF.

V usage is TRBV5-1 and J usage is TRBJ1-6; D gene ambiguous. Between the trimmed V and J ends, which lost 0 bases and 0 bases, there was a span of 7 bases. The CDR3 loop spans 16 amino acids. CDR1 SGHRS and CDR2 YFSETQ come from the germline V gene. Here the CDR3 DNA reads TGCGCCAGCAGCTTGGAGGTTAGCTCCTATAATTCACCCCTCCACTTT. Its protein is CASSLEVSSYNSPLHF.

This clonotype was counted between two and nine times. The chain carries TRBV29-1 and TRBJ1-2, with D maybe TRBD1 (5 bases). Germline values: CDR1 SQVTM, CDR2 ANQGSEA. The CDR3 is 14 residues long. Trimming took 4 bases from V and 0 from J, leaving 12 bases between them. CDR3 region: CSVVAGGTNYGYTF. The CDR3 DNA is TGCAGCGTTGTCGCGGGGGGTACTAACTATGGCTACACCTTC.